The present entry profiles one TCR beta chain with its context. Its antigen is as yet unknown. For CDR3 and TCR beta VDJ profiling, genomic DNA was the template used. TCRdb re-analysed the reads in MiXCR, keeping a single row per CDR3 protein. This sample yields about 210,000 distinct CDR3 sequences, of which around 60% are seen a single time; less than 30% belongs to the top ten. The data are from a study of CD8+CD57+ T cells in acquired aplastic anemia. Looking at the study overall: 3.2 ug was the average amount of DNA from sorted CD4+ and CD8+ cells. Healthy donor CD4+ samples were sequenced to a depth that averaged around 9.8 million reads.

The ends lost 1 base at V and 2 bases at J; junction bases unmatched: 6. The CDR3 spans 16 residues. Per the germline V gene, CDR1 is SGHVS and CDR2 is FQNEAQ. Study-level findings and limits: Around 30 sequences, all CD8+ CDR3, were shared between patients and controls. Between patients and controls, CD8+ Simpson's diversity did not vary significantly.

This clonotype originated in a human donor in good health. This rearrangement joins TRBV7-8 to TRBJ2-7; TRBD1 aligns across 9 bases. The specimen was sorted CD4+, CD8+, or CD8+CD57+ T cells (not recorded which) from PBMCs. The CDR3 loop reads CASSLVRQGGTYEQYF. In DNA form, the CDR3 reads TGTGCCAGCAGCTTAGTTCGACAGGGGGGAACCTACGAGCAGTACTTC.